A single sample gave rise to the 10 T cell receptor beta chains below, sequenced in a study of cytomegalovirus exposure and HLA in healthy donors. Primers for the PCR totalled 60 Vbeta and 13 Jbeta. The protocol was immunoSEQ multiplex PCR, while the TCRdb copy is restricted to in-frame clones and leaves out a portion. The sample yields fewer than 200,000 clones, over 65% seen once. Material for sequencing was PBMCs. These receptors all stem from a man between 60 and 75 years old in good health and CMV-seronegative.

V and J are TRBV5-1 and TRBJ2-5; TRBD1 matches 7 bases. CDR1 and CDR2 (germline): SGHRS, YFSETQ. J lost 1 base, V lost 4 bases, and 10 bases had no gene match. The CDR3 is made up of 16 amino acids. The CDR3 DNA reads as TGCGCCAGCAGCCTAACTAGGGACAGACCCCAAGAGACCCAGTACTTC. It yields the protein CASSLTRDRPQETQYF.

The rearrangement joins TRBV4-2 to TRBJ2-5; 14 bases fit TRBD2. The V and J ends lost 4 bases and 3 bases, in that order; junction bases with no gene match: 1. The CDR3 is made up of 15 amino acids. Germline V gene sequence: CDR1 LGHNA, CDR2 YNFKEQ. The CDR3 protein is CASSRTSGRKETQYF. The CDR3 region has the DNA TGTGCCAGCAGCCGGACTAGCGGGAGGAAAGAGACCCAGTACTTC.

The rearrangement joins TRBV25-1 to TRBJ2-2, with D possibly TRBD2 on 7 matching bases. In germline, CDR1 is MGHDK, CDR2 SYGVNS. Trimming stripped 6 bases from V and 3 bases from J, with 14 bases between. This CDR3 region has 15 residues. CDR3 residues: CASSHGRGDTGELFF. CDR3 in DNA: TGTGCCAGCAGCCATGGGAGGGGGGACACCGGGGAGCTGTTTTTT.

As to this clone: Other DNA sequences in the sample encode the same CDR3. The chain has TRBV4-1 and TRBJ1-5; D ambiguous. CDR1 is MGHRA, CDR2 YSYEKL, per germline. Trimming left V 0 bases short and J 9 bases short, with 6 bases between. There are 12 residues in the CDR3. The CDR3 region is CASSQEAGPQHF. DNA of the CDR3: TGCGCCAGCAGCCAAGAGGCGGGGCCCCAGCATTTT.

The rearrangement links TRBV7-2 to TRBJ2-1, with TRBD1 as a possible D gene (6 bases). Germline CDR1 SGHTA, CDR2 FQGNSA. V was clipped by 2 bases and J by 2 bases, with 10 bases between them. The CDR3 extends over 15 amino acids. This CDR3 reads CASSLTGGPYNEQFF. The DNA for the CDR3 is TGTGCCAGCAGCTTAACTGGGGGCCCCTACAATGAGCAGTTCTTC. The full variable domain, with the rest looked up from reference TRBV7-2 and TRBJ2-1, is GAGVSQSPSNKVTEKGKDVELRCDPISGHTALYWYRQSLGQGLEFLIYFQGNSAPDKSGLPSDRFSAERTGGSVSTLTIQRTQQEDSAVYLCASSLTGGPYNEQFFGPGTRLTVL.

CDR3 sequence (DNA): TGTGCCAGCAGCTCTCCCGGCGGTGGGCTAGCGGGAGGCGGTGAGCAGTTCTTC. This translates into CASSSPGGGLAGGGEQFF. The chain is built from TRBV7-2 and TRBJ2-1, with 11 bases lining up with TRBD2. Trimming took 4 bases from V and 9 from J; bases not matched to a gene: 17. The CDR3 is 18 residues long. The germline V gene has CDR1 SGHTA and CDR2 FQGNSA.

The CDR3 region has the DNA TGCGCCAGCAGTCGCGAGCGGGGCTACAATGAGCAGTTCTTC. Residues: CASSRERGYNEQFF. V is TRBV4-3 and J is TRBJ2-1; 7 bases agree with TRBD2. Per germline, CDR1 LGHNA and CDR2 YSLEER. This CDR3 is built from 14 residues. V gave up 6 bases and J gave up 3 bases; unmatched junction bases: 5.

There are a few counts of this clone. The chain has TRBV6-1 and TRBJ1-2; D is unclear. Trimming removed 6 bases at V and 8 bases at J, with 19 bases between. CDR1 is MNHNS and CDR2 is SASEGT in the germline V gene. CDR3 length equals 14 residues. The CDR3, as DNA: TGTGCCAGCAGCGAAAATGGCGGGAGTTGGGGCTACACCTTC. Translation gives CASSENGGSWGYTF.

This chain connects TRBV28 to TRBJ1-1; weak D call: TRBD1 (6 bases). This CDR3 contains 13 residues. Trimming left V 6 bases short and J 5 bases short, with 13 bases between. Germline V CDR1 and CDR2: MDHEN, SYDVKM. CDR3 residues: CASREGGKTEAFF. CDR3 DNA: TGTGCCAGCAGGGAAGGGGGTAAGACTGAAGCTTTCTTT.

This chain links TRBV28 with TRBJ2-1, with a possible D match to TRBD2 (6 bases). This CDR3 contains 11 residues. V gave up 3 bases and J gave up 14 bases, with 11 bases separating them. The V gene's germline CDR1 is MDHEN and CDR2 SYDVKM. The CDR3 DNA is TGTGCCAGCAGTTTTAGGGACTCGGAGTTCTTC. It yields the protein CASSFRDSEFF.